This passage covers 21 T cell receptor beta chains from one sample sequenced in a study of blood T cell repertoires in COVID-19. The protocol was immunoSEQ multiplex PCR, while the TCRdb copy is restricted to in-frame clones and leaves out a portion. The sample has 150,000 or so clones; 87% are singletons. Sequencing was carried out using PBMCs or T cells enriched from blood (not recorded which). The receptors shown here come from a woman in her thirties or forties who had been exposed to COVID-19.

In DNA, the CDR3 is TGTGCCAGCAGGACCTCGTCCGGGACAGGGGATGAGCAGTTCTTC. It encodes CASRTSSGTGDEQFF. The J gene is TRBJ2-1, the V gene TRBV28, with 10 bases lining up with TRBD1. The germline V gene has CDR1 MDHEN and CDR2 SYDVKM. J was trimmed by 8 bases and V by 6 bases; bases with no gene match: 10. This CDR3 has 15 amino acids.

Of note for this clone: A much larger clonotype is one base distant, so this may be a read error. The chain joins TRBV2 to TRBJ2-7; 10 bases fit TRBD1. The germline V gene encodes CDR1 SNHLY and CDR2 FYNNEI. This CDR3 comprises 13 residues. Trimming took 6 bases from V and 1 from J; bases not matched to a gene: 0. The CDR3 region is CASRGQGSYEQYF. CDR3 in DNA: TGTGCCAGCAGGGGACAGGGGTCCTACGAGCAGTACTTC.

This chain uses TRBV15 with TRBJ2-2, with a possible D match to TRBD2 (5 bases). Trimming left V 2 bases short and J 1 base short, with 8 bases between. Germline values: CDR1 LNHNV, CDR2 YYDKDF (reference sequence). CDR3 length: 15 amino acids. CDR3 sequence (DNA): TGTGCCACCAGCAGACCACTAGTGAACACCGGGGAGCTGTTTTTT. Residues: CATSRPLVNTGELFF.

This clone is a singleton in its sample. This CDR3 is CASSIQSGFNYGYTF. CDR3 DNA: TGTGCCAGTAGTATTCAATCAGGGTTTAACTATGGCTACACCTTC. The chain joins TRBV19 to TRBJ1-2; possibly TRBD1 for D (5 bases). V was shortened by 3 bases and J by 1 base, with 12 bases between the two germline ends. This CDR3 contains 15 residues. Germline V CDR1 and CDR2: LNHDA, SQIVND (reference sequence).

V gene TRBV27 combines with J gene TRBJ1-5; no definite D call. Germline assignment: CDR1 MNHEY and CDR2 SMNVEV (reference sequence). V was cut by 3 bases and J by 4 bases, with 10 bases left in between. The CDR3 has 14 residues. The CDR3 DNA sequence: TGTGCCAGCAGTTTTGGGTCAGGAAATCAGCCCCAGCATTTT. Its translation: CASSFGSGNQPQHF.

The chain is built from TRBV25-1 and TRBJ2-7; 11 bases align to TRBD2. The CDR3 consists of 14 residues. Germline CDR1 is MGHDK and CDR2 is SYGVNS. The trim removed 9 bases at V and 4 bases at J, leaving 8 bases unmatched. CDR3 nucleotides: TGTGCCAGTTGCAAGTCTAGCGGGGGGTACGAGCAGTACTTC. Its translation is CASCKSSGGYEQYF.

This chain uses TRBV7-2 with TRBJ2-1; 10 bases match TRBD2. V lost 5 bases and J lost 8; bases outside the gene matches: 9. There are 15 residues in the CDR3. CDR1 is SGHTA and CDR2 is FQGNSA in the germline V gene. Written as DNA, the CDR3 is TGTGCCAGCAGCCACGGGGGGACTAGCGTGTATGAGCAGTTCTTC. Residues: CASSHGGTSVYEQFF.

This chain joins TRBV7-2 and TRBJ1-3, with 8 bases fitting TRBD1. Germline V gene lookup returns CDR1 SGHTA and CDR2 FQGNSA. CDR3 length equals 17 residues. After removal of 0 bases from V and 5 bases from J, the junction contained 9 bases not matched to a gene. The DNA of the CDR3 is TGTGCCAGCAGCTTAGCTTCAGGGTACAGGGGGAGAAACACCATATATTTT. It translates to CASSLASGYRGRNTIYF.

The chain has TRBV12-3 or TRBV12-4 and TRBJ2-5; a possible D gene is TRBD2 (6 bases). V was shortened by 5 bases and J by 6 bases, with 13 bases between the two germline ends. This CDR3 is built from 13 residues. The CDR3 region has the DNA TGTGCCAGCAGTCCATCTAGCGCTCAGACCCAGTACTTC. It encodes CASSPSSAQTQYF.

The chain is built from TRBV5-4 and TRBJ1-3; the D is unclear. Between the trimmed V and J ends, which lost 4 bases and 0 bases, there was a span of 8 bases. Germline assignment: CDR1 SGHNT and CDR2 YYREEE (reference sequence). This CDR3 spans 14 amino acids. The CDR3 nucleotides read TGTGCCAGCAGCCCCGGGAGCTCTGGAAACACCATATATTTT. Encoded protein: CASSPGSSGNTIYF.

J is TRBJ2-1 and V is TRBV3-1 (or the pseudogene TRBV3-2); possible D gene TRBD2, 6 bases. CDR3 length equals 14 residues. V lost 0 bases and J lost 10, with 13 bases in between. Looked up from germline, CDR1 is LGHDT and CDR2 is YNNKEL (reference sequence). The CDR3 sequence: CASSQDSGVREQFF. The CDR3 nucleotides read TGTGCCAGCAGCCAAGATTCGGGAGTAAGGGAGCAGTTCTTC.

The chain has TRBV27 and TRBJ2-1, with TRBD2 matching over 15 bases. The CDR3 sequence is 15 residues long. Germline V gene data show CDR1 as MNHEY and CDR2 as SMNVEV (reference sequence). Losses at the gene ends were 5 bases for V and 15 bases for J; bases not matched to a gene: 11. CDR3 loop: CASSMTGTSGRRRFF. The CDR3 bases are TGTGCCAGCAGTATGACTGGGACTAGCGGGAGGCGGCGGTTCTTC.

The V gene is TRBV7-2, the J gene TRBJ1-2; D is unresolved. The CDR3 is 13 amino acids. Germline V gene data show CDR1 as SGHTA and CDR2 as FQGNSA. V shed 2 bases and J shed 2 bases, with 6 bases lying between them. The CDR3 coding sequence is TGTGCCAGCAGCTTAATGAGCAACTATGGCTACACCTTC. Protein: CASSLMSNYGYTF.

The CDR3 bases are TGTGCCAGCAGTCAACTAGCGGGAGGGAACGAGCAGTACTTC. This codes for CASSQLAGGNEQYF. The chain carries TRBV27 and TRBJ2-7; 13 positions agree with TRBD2. The length of the CDR3 is 14 residues. V lost 5 bases and J lost 5; bases outside the gene matches: 3. Germline CDR1 reads MNHEY; CDR2 reads SMNVEV (reference sequence).

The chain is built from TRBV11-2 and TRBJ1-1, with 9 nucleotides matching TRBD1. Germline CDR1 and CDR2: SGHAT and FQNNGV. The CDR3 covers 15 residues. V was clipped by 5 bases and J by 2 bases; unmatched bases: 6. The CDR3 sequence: CASSPLDRGNTEAFF. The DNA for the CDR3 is TGTGCCAGCAGCCCGTTGGACAGGGGAAACACTGAAGCTTTCTTT.

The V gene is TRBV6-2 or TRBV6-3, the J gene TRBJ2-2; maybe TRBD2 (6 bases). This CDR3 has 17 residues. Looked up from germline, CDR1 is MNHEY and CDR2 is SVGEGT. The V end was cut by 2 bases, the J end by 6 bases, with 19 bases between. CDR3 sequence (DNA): TGTGCCAGCAGTTACGCCGATATGAGGAGGGCCGCCGGGGAGCTGTTTTTT. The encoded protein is CASSYADMRRAAGELFF.

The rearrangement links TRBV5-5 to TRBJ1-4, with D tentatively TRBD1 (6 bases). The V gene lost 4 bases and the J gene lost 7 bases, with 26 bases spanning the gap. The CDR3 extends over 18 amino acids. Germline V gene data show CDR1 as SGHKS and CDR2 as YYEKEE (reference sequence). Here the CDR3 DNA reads TGTGCCAGCAGCCCCATAGGGGGGGCAGGATGGGACCTTGAAAAACTGTTTTTT. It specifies CASSPIGGAGWDLEKLFF.

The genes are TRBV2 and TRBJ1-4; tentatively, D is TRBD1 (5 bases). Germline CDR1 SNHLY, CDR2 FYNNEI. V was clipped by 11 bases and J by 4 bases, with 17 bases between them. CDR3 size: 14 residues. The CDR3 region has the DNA TGTGCCGGCTACCTCAGGGAACTTAATGAAAAACTGTTTTTT. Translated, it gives CAGYLRELNEKLFF. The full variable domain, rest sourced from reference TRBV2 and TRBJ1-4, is EPEVTQTPSHQVTQMGQEVILRCVPISNHLYFYWYRQILGQKVEFLVSFYNNEISEKSEIFDDQFSVERPDGSNFTLKIRSTKLEDSAMYFCAGYLRELNEKLFFGSGTQLSVL.

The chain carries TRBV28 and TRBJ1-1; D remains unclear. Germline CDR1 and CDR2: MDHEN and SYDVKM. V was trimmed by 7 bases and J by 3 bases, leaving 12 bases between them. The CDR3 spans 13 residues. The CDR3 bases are TGTGCCAGCATAACCCTAGCACACACTGAAGCTTTCTTT. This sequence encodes CASITLAHTEAFF.

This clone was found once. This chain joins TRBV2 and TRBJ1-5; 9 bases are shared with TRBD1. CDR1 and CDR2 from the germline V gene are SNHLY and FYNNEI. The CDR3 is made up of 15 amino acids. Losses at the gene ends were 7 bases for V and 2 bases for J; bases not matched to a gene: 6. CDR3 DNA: TGTGCCAGCACGCCGGGACAGGGTGGCAATCAGCCCCAGCATTTT. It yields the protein CASTPGQGGNQPQHF. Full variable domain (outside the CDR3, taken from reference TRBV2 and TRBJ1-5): EPEVTQTPSHQVTQMGQEVILRCVPISNHLYFYWYRQILGQKVEFLVSFYNNEISEKSEIFDDQFSVERPDGSNFTLKIRSTKLEDSAMYFCASTPGQGGNQPQHFGDGTRLSIL.

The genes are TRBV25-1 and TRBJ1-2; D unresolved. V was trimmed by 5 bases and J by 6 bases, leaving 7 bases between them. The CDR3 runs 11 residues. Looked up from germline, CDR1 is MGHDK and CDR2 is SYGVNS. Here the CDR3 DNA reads TGTGCCAGCAGTCGGAGGGATGGCTACACCTTC. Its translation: CASSRRDGYTF.